Listed below are T cell receptor beta chains from one sample, sequenced in a study of blood T cell repertoires in COVID-19. Sequencing was performed with immunoSEQ multiplex PCR; in TCRdb, only in-frame clones are kept and a portion is missing. The table has approximately 250,000 clones, around 85% seen once. The sample comprised peripheral blood. The receptors come from a man aged 50 or older with COVID-19, enrolled during active disease. CDR3s include the opening cysteine and the closing phenylalanine or tryptophan. A D gene is named only where the DNA matches it firmly. Some rows have no size entry. The others give once, few or many, or a class for an expanded clone.

cdr3_length | j_call | d_call | clone_size | v_call | cdr3_nt | cdr3_aa
16 | TRBJ1-1 | TRBD1 | few | TRBV18 | TGTGCCAGCTCACCGCGGGACAGGGGGTATGTCACTGAAGCTTTCTTT | CASSPRDRGYVTEAFF
15 | TRBJ2-5 | TRBD2 | - | TRBV9 | TGTGCCAGCAGCGTAGCGGGGGGGCTCCAAGAGACCCAGTACTTC | CASSVAGGLQETQYF
15 | TRBJ2-1 | - | - | TRBV12-5 | TGTGCTAGTGGTTCGGGGGTAACCTCCTACAATGAGCAGTTCTTC | CASGSGVTSYNEQFF
20 | TRBJ2-7 | TRBD1 | - | TRBV11-2 | TGTGCCAGCAGCTTAGATCGAGGGGACAGGGGGCCAGGATTTTTCTACGAGCAGTACTTC | CASSLDRGDRGPGFFYEQYF
13 | TRBJ2-7 | TRBD2 | - | TRBV7-8 | TGTGCCAGCAGCTTGGGGACTACCTCCGAGCAGTACTTC | CASSLGTTSEQYF
14 | TRBJ2-1 | TRBD2 | - | TRBV27 | TGTGCCAGCAGTAACGGACTAGCCTACAATGAGCAGTTCTTC | CASSNGLAYNEQFF
14 | TRBJ2-3 | TRBD1 | few | TRBV28 | TGTGCCAGCAGTGACAGGGGTGGCACAGATACGCAGTATTTT | CASSDRGGTDTQYF
14 | TRBJ1-5 | - | - | TRBV15 | TGTGCCACCAGCAAGGGGGAAGTCAATCAGCCCCAGCATTTT | CATSKGEVNQPQHF
14 | TRBJ1-1 | - | - | TRBV28 | TGTGCCAGCAGTTTAGGGGCCGACCACACTGAAGCTTTCTTT | CASSLGADHTEAFF
14 | TRBJ1-3 | - | - | TRBV28 | TGTGCCAGCAGACCCGTGGGGGGAGGAAACACCATATATTTT | CASRPVGGGNTIYF
14 | TRBJ1-1 | - | - | TRBV9 | TGTGCCAGCAGCGCGTTGGGGGGTTCTACTGAAGCTTTCTTT | CASSALGGSTEAFF
15 | TRBJ1-2 | TRBD1 | - | TRBV2 | TGTGCCAGCGTTCGGGAGACAGGGGGCGTTAATGGCTACACCTTC | CASVRETGGVNGYTF
13 | TRBJ2-5 | - | - | TRBV11-2 | TGTGCCAGCAGCTCTCCGGCCGGGGAGACCCAGTACTTC | CASSSPAGETQYF
16 | TRBJ2-1 | TRBD1 | - | TRBV4-3 | TGCGCCAGCAGCCAGGACCCCGGGACAGGGGGCAATGAGCAGTTCTTC | CASSQDPGTGGNEQFF
16 | TRBJ2-2 | - | - | TRBV9 | TGTGCCAGCAGCGTAGGGCAGAACGCGAACACCGGGGAGCTGTTTTTT | CASSVGQNANTGELFF
15 | TRBJ2-1 | TRBD1 | - | TRBV9 | TGTGCCAGCAGCGCCCCGGGACAGGGAAGAAATGAGCAGTTCTTC | CASSAPGQGRNEQFF
15 | TRBJ2-3 | TRBD2 | - | TRBV13 | TGTGCCAGCAGCACCTTTAGCGGGGGCACAGATACGCAGTATTTT | CASSTFSGGTDTQYF
14 | TRBJ1-6 | - | - | TRBV9 | TGTGCCAGCAGCGTAGTGGGGCAGGATTCACCCCTCCACTTT | CASSVVGQDSPLHF
13 | TRBJ2-3 | - | - | TRBV9 | TGTGCCAGCAGCCGGGGGAACACAGATACGCAGTATTTT | CASSRGNTDTQYF
21 | TRBJ2-2 | TRBD2 | few | TRBV3-1/TRBV3-2 | TGTGCCAGCAGCCCCTACCCAACACTAGCGGGGGGGCCTAGGAACACCGGGGAGCTGTTTTTT | CASSPYPTLAGGPRNTGELFF
14 | TRBJ1-2 | TRBD1 | - | TRBV29-1 | TGCAGCGTTTTGGGCCAGGGGGATGGCTATGGCTACACCTTC | CSVLGQGDGYGYTF
16 | TRBJ2-7 | TRBD1 | - | TRBV11-2 | TGTGCCAGCAGCTTAGTTTCGGGGACAGGGGTCTTCGAGCAGTACTTC | CASSLVSGTGVFEQYF
15 | TRBJ2-5 | TRBD1 | - | TRBV5-4 | TGTGCCAGCAGCTGGACAGGGGGCCGGGAGGAGACCCAGTACTTC | CASSWTGGREETQYF
18 | TRBJ2-5 | TRBD2 | - | TRBV9 | TGTGCCAGCAGCCGCTCCGTCGTAGCGGGTAACATGGAGGAGACCCAGTACTTC | CASSRSVVAGNMEETQYF
13 | TRBJ2-1 | TRBD1 | - | TRBV18 | TGTGCCAGCTCACCCGTACAGGGGATTGAGCAGTTCTTC | CASSPVQGIEQFF
13 | TRBJ1-6 | TRBD1 | - | TRBV6-5 | TGTGCCAGCAGGAGACAGGGAGATTCACCCCTCCACTTT | CASRRQGDSPLHF
13 | TRBJ1-2 | - | - | TRBV29-1 | TGCAGCGTTGAAAAAACAGAGCTCTATGGCTACACCTTC | CSVEKTELYGYTF
14 | TRBJ1-1 | TRBD1 | - | TRBV27 | TGTGCCAGCAGTGTCCGGACAGGGAACACTGAAGCTTTCTTT | CASSVRTGNTEAFF
12 | TRBJ2-7 | - | - | TRBV9 | TGTGCCAGCAGCGACAGCTCCTACGAGCAGTACTTC | CASSDSSYEQYF
14 | TRBJ2-1 | TRBD2 | - | TRBV5-1 | TGCGCCAGCAGCTTGTCGGGGGGGCGGAATGAGCAGTTCTTC | CASSLSGGRNEQFF
15 | TRBJ1-3 | - | - | TRBV6-5 | TGTGCCAGCAGTTACTCTCCAGGATCTGGAAACACCATATATTTT | CASSYSPGSGNTIYF
15 | TRBJ2-5 | TRBD1 | - | TRBV27 | TGTGCCAGCAGTTTCTTGGACAGGGGAGGACAGACCCAGTACTTC | CASSFLDRGGQTQYF
17 | TRBJ1-1 | TRBD1 | once | TRBV19 | TGTGCCAGTAGTATAGATCGTACCGGGACAGGGGGCACTGAAGCTTTCTTT | CASSIDRTGTGGTEAFF
13 | TRBJ1-1 | - | - | TRBV18 | TGTGCCAGCTCACTCAGGGAAGACACTGAAGCTTTCTTT | CASSLREDTEAFF
14 | TRBJ2-7 | TRBD1 | - | TRBV7-8 | TGTGCCAGCAGCTTAGTAGCCAGGGGGCACAAGCAGTACTTC | CASSLVARGHKQYF
17 | TRBJ2-1 | - | - | TRBV7-6 | TGTGCCAGCAGCCCATCGTTTACGTGGCGGTCGGGGAATGAGCAGTTCTTC | CASSPSFTWRSGNEQFF
17 | TRBJ1-4 | - | once | TRBV14 | TGTGCCAGCAGCCAAGGGGCCAGCTCAACCGGTAATGAAAAACTGTTTTTT | CASSQGASSTGNEKLFF
16 | TRBJ2-7 | TRBD1 | few | TRBV27 | TGTGCCAGCAGTCCCTCCCCGACAGGGACCTCCTACGAGCAGTACTTC | CASSPSPTGTSYEQYF
14 | TRBJ1-1 | - | once | TRBV28 | TGTGCCAGCAGTTCGGGACATCCGAACACTGAAGCTTTCTTT | CASSSGHPNTEAFF
14 | TRBJ2-5 | TRBD1 | - | TRBV29-1 | TGCAGCGTTAACCACGGGACAGGGCTAGAGACCCAGTACTTC | CSVNHGTGLETQYF
14 | TRBJ2-7 | TRBD1 | - | TRBV4-1 | TGCGCCAGCAGCCAAGGGGACAGCTCCTACGAGCAGTACTTC | CASSQGDSSYEQYF
16 | TRBJ1-6 | TRBD1 | - | TRBV19 | TGTGCCAGTAGTATAGGGGACAGGGGTGTTAATTCACCCCTCCACTTT | CASSIGDRGVNSPLHF
13 | TRBJ2-5 | - | - | TRBV23-1 | TGCGCCAGCCGACTGACAGGACAAGAGACCCAGTACTTC | CASRLTGQETQYF
13 | TRBJ1-2 | - | once | TRBV5-6 | TGTGCCAGCAGCTTGCTAGATAACTATGGCTACACCTTC | CASSLLDNYGYTF
12 | TRBJ2-4 | - | - | TRBV4-1 | TGCGCCAGCAGGGGGACAACGAACATTCAGTACTTC | CASRGTTNIQYF
16 | TRBJ2-7 | - | - | TRBV6-2/TRBV6-3 | TGTGCCAGCAGTTACTCGCTCGGGTTTCGCTCCTACGAGCAGTACTTC | CASSYSLGFRSYEQYF
14 | TRBJ2-1 | - | once | TRBV6-5 | TGTGCCAGCAGTTACGTACACGGGGGTCGTGAGCAGTTCTTC | CASSYVHGGREQFF
13 | TRBJ2-7 | - | - | TRBV5-8 | TGTGCCAGCAGCCGACAGGACTCCTACGAGCAGTACTTC | CASSRQDSYEQYF
14 | TRBJ1-5 | - | - | TRBV19 | TGTGCCAGTAACCCGCAGGCATACAATCAGCCCCAGCATTTT | CASNPQAYNQPQHF
13 | TRBJ1-1 | - | - | TRBV30 | TGTGCCTGGAGCAGGCAGATAAACACTGAAGCTTTCTTT | CAWSRQINTEAFF
14 | TRBJ1-5 | - | - | TRBV6-5 | TGTGCCAGCAGTCTAGACAGGTCAAATCAGCCCCAGCATTTT | CASSLDRSNQPQHF
13 | TRBJ2-7 | TRBD1 | - | TRBV13 | TGTGCCAGCAGCACGGGGACAGGGTACGAGCAGTACTTC | CASSTGTGYEQYF
14 | TRBJ2-2 | TRBD2 | - | TRBV6-4 | TGTGCCAGCAGACCTCTAGCGGCAACCGGGGAGCTGTTTTTT | CASRPLAATGELFF
15 | TRBJ1-1 | - | - | TRBV5-5 | TGTGCCAGCAGCCCCCGCTTTGGGGCGGACACTGAAGCTTTCTTT | CASSPRFGADTEAFF
12 | TRBJ2-7 | - | few | TRBV2 | TGTGCCACGACTTCAACCACCTACGAGCAGTACTTC | CATTSTTYEQYF